The 20 T cell receptor beta chains below all came from one sample that was sequenced in a study of blood T cells in healthy people across ages. A second roughly 6 to 11 cycle PCR used barcoded and J-beta primers. TCRdb fed the 5' RACE reads into MiXCR, producing one record per CDR3 protein. The table records 750,000 to 950,000 distinct CDR3 sequences, 20% to 30% of them present only once. These data also formed part of another study, on T cells of mothers and their children.

Sequenced material: blood. Source of these receptors: a boy between 5 and 17 years old in good health.

The gene calls are TRBV7-2 and TRBJ1-1; tentatively, D is TRBD1 (5 bases). The CDR3 has 15 residues. V was pared by 3 bases and J by 0 bases, with 11 bases between. Germline V CDR1 and CDR2: SGHTA, FQGNSA. The CDR3 spells CASSFGRAVNTEAFF. The CDR3 nucleotides read TGTGCCAGCAGCTTTGGCAGGGCGGTGAACACTGAAGCTTTCTTT. Together with reference TRBV7-2 and TRBJ1-1, the CDR3 gives the full variable domain: GAGVSQSPSNKVTEKGKDVELRCDPISGHTALYWYRQSLGQGLEFLIYFQGNSAPDKSGLPSDRFSAERTGGSVSTLTIQRTQQEDSAVYLCASSFGRAVNTEAFFGQGTRLTVV.

This clonotype was observed a handful of times. V is TRBV18 and J is TRBJ1-1; 7 nucleotides align to TRBD1. The germline V gene has CDR1 KGHSH and CDR2 LQKENI. CDR3 length: 15 residues. V gave up 0 bases and J gave up 6 bases; unmatched junction bases: 7. The CDR3 DNA reads TGTGCCAGCTCACCACCGTACAGGGGTCCCGCTGAAGCTTTCTTT. This gives the protein CASSPPYRGPAEAFF.

In its sample, this clonotype was seen a few times. Mismatch with germline at one junction end may stem from a read error. V and J are TRBV7-2 and TRBJ1-4; D not resolved. CDR3 length equals 15 residues. In germline, CDR1 is SGHTA, CDR2 FQGNSA. The CDR3 DNA sequence: TGTGCCAGCAGCCCCGGGCCTGCAACTAATGAAAAACTGCTTTTT. It specifies CASSPGPATNEKLLF.

The chain is built from TRBV9 and TRBJ1-3; D not resolved. CDR3 size: 15 residues. V lost 4 bases and J lost 0, with 11 bases in between. The V gene's germline CDR1 is SGDLS and CDR2 YYNGEE. CDR3 in amino acids: CASSPLAGSGNTIYF. The CDR3 region has the DNA TGTGCCAGCAGCCCTCTCGCAGGCTCTGGAAACACCATATATTTT. The complete variable domain, with remaining parts taken from reference TRBV9 and TRBJ1-3, reads DSGVTQTPKHLITATGQRVTLRCSPRSGDLSVYWYQQSLDQGLQFLIQYYNGEERAKGNILERFSAQQFPDLHSELNLSSLELGDSALYFCASSPLAGSGNTIYFGEGSWLTVV.

In this sample, this clonotype turned up a few times. This chain links TRBV5-1 with TRBJ2-1, with TRBD2 matching over 7 bases. Germline V gene data show CDR1 as SGHRS and CDR2 as YFSETQ. Trimming removed 0 bases from V and 7 bases from J; junction bases left unmatched: 7. This CDR3 has 15 amino acids. CDR3 loop: CASSLASGQINEQFF. The CDR3 DNA reads TGCGCCAGCAGCTTGGCTAGCGGCCAGATTAATGAGCAGTTCTTC.

The gene calls are TRBV20-1 and TRBJ1-4, with D unresolved. V was pared by 4 bases and J by 5 bases, with 8 bases between. There are 12 residues in the CDR3. Germline loops: CDR1 DFQATT, CDR2 SNEGSKA (reference sequence). CDR3 sequence: CSANGENEKLFF. CDR3 nucleotides: TGCAGTGCTAACGGGGAAAATGAAAAACTGTTTTTT.

This rearrangement joins TRBV28 to TRBJ2-3; possible D gene TRBD1, 7 bases. The CDR3 covers 15 residues. Germline CDR1 reads MDHEN; CDR2 reads SYDVKM. V gave up 3 bases and J gave up 4 bases, with 14 bases separating them. CDR3 region: CASSFMAGTADTQYF. DNA for the CDR3: TGTGCCAGCAGTTTTATGGCGGGGACAGCAGATACGCAGTATTTT. Using reference TRBV28 and TRBJ2-3 for the parts outside the CDR3, the full variable domain is DVKVTQSSRYLVKRTGEKVFLECVQDMDHENMFWYRQDPGLGLRLIYFSYDVKMKEKGDIPEGYSVSREKKERFSLILESASTNQTSMYLCASSFMAGTADTQYFGPGTRLTVL.

The V call is TRBV4-2, the J call TRBJ2-2; D call uncertain. The germline V gene has CDR1 LGHNA and CDR2 YNFKEQ. This CDR3 is 16 amino acids long. V was clipped by 2 bases and J by 0 bases, with 10 bases between them. The CDR3 reads CASSQLFTANTGELFF. For the CDR3, the DNA is TGTGCCAGCAGCCAATTATTCACCGCGAACACCGGGGAGCTGTTTTTT.

V is TRBV6-6 and J is TRBJ2-7, with D maybe TRBD1 (6 bases). V was pared by 8 bases and J by 2 bases, with 13 bases between. There are 13 residues in the CDR3. CDR1 is MNHNY, CDR2 SVGAGI, per germline (reference sequence). DNA for the CDR3: TGTGCCAGCCAAAGGACAGCGACCTACGAGCAGTACTTC. Its translation is CASQRTATYEQYF.

The CDR3 loop is CASSLWQLNTEAFF. CDR3 bases: TGCGCCAGCAGCTTGTGGCAGTTGAACACTGAAGCTTTCTTT. The J gene is TRBJ1-1, the V gene TRBV5-1, with D hard to call. The CDR3 contains 14 residues. The V gene lost 1 base and the J gene lost 0 bases, with 7 bases spanning the gap. The V gene's germline CDR1 is SGHRS and CDR2 YFSETQ.

With respect to this clonotype: At one boundary the junction diverges from the germline segment, which might be a read error. The chain combines TRBV20-1 with TRBJ2-5, with 9 nucleotides matching TRBD2. The CDR3 consists of 14 residues. CDR1 is DFQATT and CDR2 is SNEGSKA in the germline V gene (reference sequence). CDR3 DNA: TGCAGTGCCATAGCGGGGGTCGCCCAAGAGGCCCAGTACTTC. Translating it yields CSAIAGVAQEAQYF.

The V gene is TRBV21-1, the J gene TRBJ1-4. TRBV21-1 constitutes a pseudogene. This CDR3 has 18 amino acids. CDR3 DNA sequence: TGTGCCAGCAGCAAAGGTGTAGGCCACCATTATTGTAATGAAAAACTGTTTTTT. Protein product: CASSKGVGHHYCNEKLFF.

This clonotype occurred a few times. J is TRBJ2-7 and V is TRBV24-1, with 7 bases fitting TRBD1. With 2 bases clipped from V and 5 bases from J, the junction kept 5 bases outside the gene matches. CDR1 is KGHDR and CDR2 is SFDVKD in the germline V gene. This CDR3 comprises 14 residues. This CDR3 reads CATSDSRQGDEQYF. CDR3 DNA sequence: TGTGCCACCAGTGATTCGAGACAGGGCGACGAGCAGTACTTC.

This clonotype was detected a few times. The chain uses TRBV30 and TRBJ2-5; D unresolved. The end of the DNA is better explained by TRBJ2-1, so the J call may be wrong. CDR1 and CDR2 (germline): GTSNPN, SVGIG (reference sequence). CDR3 length: 11 residues. The chain's CDR3 is CAWSSTIEQFF. The DNA for the CDR3 is TGTGCCTGGAGTTCTACTATTGAGCAGTTCTTC.

This clonotype was seen only a few times. V gene TRBV12-3 or TRBV12-4 combines with J gene TRBJ1-5; D remains unclear. The CDR3 runs 12 residues. V dropped 5 bases and J dropped 11 bases, with 13 bases sitting between them. The CDR3 DNA reads TGTGCCAGCAGTGTCGACAACCGGGCCCAGCATTTT. Its translation is CASSVDNRAQHF.

The chain recombines TRBV20-1 with TRBJ2-5, with a tentative D call TRBD2 (7 bases). The better agreement between TRBJ2-1 and the DNA end casts doubt on the J call. The V gene's germline CDR1 is DFQATT and CDR2 SNEGSKA (reference sequence). The length of the CDR3 is 15 residues. Here the CDR3 reads CSAGGGLMPYNEQFF. CDR3 DNA sequence: TGCAGTGCTGGGGGGGGCCTAATGCCCTACAATGAGCAGTTCTTC.

The chain links TRBV10-3 to TRBJ1-1; 8 bases are a match to TRBD1. The V gene's germline CDR1 is ENHRY and CDR2 SYGVKD. The CDR3 loop spans 15 amino acids. The V gene end was trimmed by 4 bases and the J gene end by 4 bases; junction bases not matched to a gene: 8. CDR3 sequence reads: CAISATGATTTEAFF. In DNA, the CDR3 is TGTGCCATCAGTGCGACAGGGGCTACGACCACTGAAGCTTTCTTT.

This rearrangement joins TRBV7-9 to TRBJ1-6; a possible D gene is TRBD1 (6 bases). This CDR3 is 16 amino acids long. Trimming stripped 5 bases from V and 7 bases from J, with 18 bases between. Germline CDR1 is SEHNR and CDR2 is FQNEAQ (reference sequence). The CDR3 protein is CASSEPVQGENSPLHF. In DNA, the CDR3 is TGTGCCAGCAGCGAACCGGTACAGGGCGAAAATTCACCCCTCCACTTT.

The genes are TRBV11-2 and TRBJ2-1, with TRBD2 matching over 13 bases. CDR1 is SGHAT, CDR2 FQNNGV, per germline. This CDR3 comprises 19 residues. With V trimmed by 5 bases and J by 0 bases, 10 bases remained unmatched. The CDR3 nucleotides are TGTGCCAGCAGCCCGAGACTAGCGGGGGGCCTAAGCTCCTACAATGAGCAGTTCTTC. Translated: CASSPRLAGGLSSYNEQFF.

The rearrangement joins TRBV6-1 to TRBJ2-1; no clear D gene. This CDR3 region has 15 residues. CDR1 MNHNS and CDR2 SASEGT come from the germline V gene. V shed 4 bases and J shed 7 bases, with 17 bases lying between them. The CDR3 coding sequence is TGTGCCAGCAGTGTTTCTGGGATAGTCGGTAATGAGCAGTTCTTC. This sequence encodes CASSVSGIVGNEQFF.